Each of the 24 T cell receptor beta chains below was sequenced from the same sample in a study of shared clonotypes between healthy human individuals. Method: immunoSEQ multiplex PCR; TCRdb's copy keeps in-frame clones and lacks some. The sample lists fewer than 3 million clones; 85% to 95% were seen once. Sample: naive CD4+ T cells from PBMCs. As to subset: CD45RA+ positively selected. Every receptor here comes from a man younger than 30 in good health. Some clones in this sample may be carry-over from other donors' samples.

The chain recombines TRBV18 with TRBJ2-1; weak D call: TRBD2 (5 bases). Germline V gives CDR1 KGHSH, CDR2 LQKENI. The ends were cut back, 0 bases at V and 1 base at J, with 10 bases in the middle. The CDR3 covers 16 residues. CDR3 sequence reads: CASSPPKTSSYNEQFF. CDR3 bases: TGTGCCAGCTCACCACCTAAAACTAGTTCCTACAATGAGCAGTTCTTC.

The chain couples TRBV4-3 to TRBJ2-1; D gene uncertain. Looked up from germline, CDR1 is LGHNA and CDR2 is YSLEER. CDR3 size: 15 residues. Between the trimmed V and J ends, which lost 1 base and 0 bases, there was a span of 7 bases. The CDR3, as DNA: TGCGCCAGCAGCCAAGCAGCGAGCTCCTACAATGAGCAGTTCTTC. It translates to CASSQAASSYNEQFF.

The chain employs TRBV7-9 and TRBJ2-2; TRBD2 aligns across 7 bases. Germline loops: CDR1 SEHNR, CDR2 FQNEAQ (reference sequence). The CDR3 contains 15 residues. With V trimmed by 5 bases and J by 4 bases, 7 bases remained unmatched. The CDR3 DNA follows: TGTGCCAGCAGCCGGGGAGGGAGCGGCACCGGGGAGCTGTTTTTT. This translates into CASSRGGSGTGELFF. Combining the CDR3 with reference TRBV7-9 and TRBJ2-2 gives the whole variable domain DTGVSQNPRHKITKRGQNVTFRCDPISEHNRLYWYRQTLGQGPEFLTYFQNEAQLEKSRLLSDRFSAERPKGSFSTLEIQRTEQGDSAMYLCASSRGGSGTGELFFGEGSRLTVL.

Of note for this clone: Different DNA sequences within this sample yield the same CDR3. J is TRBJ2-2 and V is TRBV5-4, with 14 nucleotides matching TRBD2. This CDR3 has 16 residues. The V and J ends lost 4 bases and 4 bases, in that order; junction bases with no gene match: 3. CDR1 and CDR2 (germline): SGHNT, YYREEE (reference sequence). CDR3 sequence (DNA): TGTGCCAGCAGCCCCGGGACTAGCGGGAGCACCGGGGAGCTGTTTTTT. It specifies CASSPGTSGSTGELFF.

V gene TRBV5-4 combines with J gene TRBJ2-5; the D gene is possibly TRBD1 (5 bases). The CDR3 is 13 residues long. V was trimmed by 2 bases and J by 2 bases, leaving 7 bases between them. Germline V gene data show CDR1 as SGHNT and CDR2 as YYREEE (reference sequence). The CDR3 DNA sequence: TGTGCCAGCAGCTTCAGGGCACAAGAGACCCAGTACTTC. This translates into CASSFRAQETQYF.

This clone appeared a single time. The CDR3 sequence: CASSPERALAGELFF. As DNA, the CDR3 is TGTGCCAGCAGCCCGGAGAGGGCGTTGGCCGGGGAGCTGTTTTTT. V and J are TRBV6-4 and TRBJ2-2, with a weak D call TRBD2 (5 bases). The ends were cut back, 6 bases at V and 6 bases at J, with 17 bases in the middle. CDR1 and CDR2 from the germline V gene are MRHNA and SNTAGT. There are 15 residues in the CDR3.

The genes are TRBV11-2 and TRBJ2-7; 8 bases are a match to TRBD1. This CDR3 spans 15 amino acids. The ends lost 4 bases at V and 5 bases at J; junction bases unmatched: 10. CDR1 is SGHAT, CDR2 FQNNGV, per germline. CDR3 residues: CASSSLGQGSDEQYF. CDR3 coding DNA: TGTGCCAGCAGCTCCCTAGGACAGGGAAGCGACGAGCAGTACTTC.

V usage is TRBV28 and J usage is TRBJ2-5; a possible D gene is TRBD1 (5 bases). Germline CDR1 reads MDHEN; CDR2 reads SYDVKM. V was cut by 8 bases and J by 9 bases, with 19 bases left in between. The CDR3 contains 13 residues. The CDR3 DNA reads TGTGCCAGCCGGCCAGCGACAGAGGTGGCCCAGTACTTC. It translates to CASRPATEVAQYF.

Here the CDR3 reads CASSIRQGADTQYF. For the CDR3, the DNA is TGTGCCAGCAGCATTCGACAGGGGGCAGATACGCAGTATTTT. The chain carries TRBV5-6 and TRBJ2-3, with 9 bases aligning to TRBD1. Unmatched junction bases numbered 4, after V lost 4 bases and J lost 4 bases. Looked up from germline, CDR1 is SGHDT and CDR2 is YYEEEE. CDR3 size: 14 residues.

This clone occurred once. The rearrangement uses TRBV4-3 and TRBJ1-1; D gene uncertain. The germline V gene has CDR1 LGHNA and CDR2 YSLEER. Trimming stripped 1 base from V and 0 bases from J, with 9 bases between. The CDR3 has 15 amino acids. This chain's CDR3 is CASSQGTVLNTEAFF. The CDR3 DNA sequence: TGCGCCAGCAGCCAAGGGACGGTTCTGAACACTGAAGCTTTCTTT.

Here the CDR3 DNA reads TGTGCCAGCAGGCATAGACAGGGCCGTAACACTGAAGCTTTCTTT. This sequence encodes CASRHRQGRNTEAFF. The rearrangement uses TRBV6-5 and TRBJ1-1; 7 bases match TRBD1. This CDR3 is built from 15 residues. The V segment lost 6 bases and the J segment 2 bases; nucleotides outside the gene matches: 9. CDR1 is MNHEY, CDR2 SVGAGI, per germline.

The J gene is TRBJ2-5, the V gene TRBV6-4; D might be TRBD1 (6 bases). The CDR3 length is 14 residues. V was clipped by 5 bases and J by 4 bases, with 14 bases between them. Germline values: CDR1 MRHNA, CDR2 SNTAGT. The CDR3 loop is CASSQEGVPETQYF. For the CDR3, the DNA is TGTGCCAGCAGTCAAGAGGGGGTTCCAGAGACCCAGTACTTC.

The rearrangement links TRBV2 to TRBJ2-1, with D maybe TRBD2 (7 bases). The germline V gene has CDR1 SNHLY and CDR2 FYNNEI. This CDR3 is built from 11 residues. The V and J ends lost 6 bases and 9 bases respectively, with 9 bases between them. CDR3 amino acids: CASRGGAEQFF. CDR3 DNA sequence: TGTGCCAGCAGAGGGGGGGCTGAGCAGTTCTTC.

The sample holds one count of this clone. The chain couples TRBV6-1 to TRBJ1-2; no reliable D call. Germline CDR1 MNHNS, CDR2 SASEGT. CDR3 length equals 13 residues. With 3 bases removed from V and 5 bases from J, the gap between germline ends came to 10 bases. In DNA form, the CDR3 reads TGTGCCAGCAGTGATGGTCCTGCGTATGGCTACACCTTC. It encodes CASSDGPAYGYTF.

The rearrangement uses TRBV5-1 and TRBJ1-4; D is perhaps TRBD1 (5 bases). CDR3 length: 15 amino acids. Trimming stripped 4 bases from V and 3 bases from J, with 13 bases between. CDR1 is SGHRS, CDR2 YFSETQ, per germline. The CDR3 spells CASSLIQGSNEKLFF. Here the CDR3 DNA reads TGCGCCAGCAGCCTTATTCAGGGTTCTAATGAAAAACTGTTTTTT.

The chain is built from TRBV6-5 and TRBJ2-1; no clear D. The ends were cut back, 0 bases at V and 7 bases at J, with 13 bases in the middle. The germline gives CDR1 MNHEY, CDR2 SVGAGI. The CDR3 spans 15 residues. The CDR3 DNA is TGTGCCAGCAGTTACTCTGGGGTGGGTCAAAATGAGCAGTTCTTC. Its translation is CASSYSGVGQNEQFF.

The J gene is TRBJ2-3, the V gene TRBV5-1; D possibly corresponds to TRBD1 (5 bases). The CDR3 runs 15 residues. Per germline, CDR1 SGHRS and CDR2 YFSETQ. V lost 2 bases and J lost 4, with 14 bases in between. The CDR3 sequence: CASSLQVSRSDTQYF. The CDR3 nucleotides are TGCGCCAGCAGCTTACAGGTCTCTCGGTCAGATACGCAGTATTTT.

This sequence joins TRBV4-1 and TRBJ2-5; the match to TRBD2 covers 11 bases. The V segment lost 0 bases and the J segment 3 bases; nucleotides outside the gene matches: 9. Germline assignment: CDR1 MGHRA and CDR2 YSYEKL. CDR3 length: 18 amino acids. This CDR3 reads CASSQELAGGTRKETQYF. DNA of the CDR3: TGCGCCAGCAGCCAAGAATTAGCGGGAGGGACACGGAAAGAGACCCAGTACTTC.

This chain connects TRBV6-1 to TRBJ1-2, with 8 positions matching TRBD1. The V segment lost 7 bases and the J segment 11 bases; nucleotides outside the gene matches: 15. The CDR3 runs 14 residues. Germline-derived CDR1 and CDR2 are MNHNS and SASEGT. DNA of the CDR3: TGTGCCAGCAACACCAAAGGACAGGGTGTCAAATACACCTTC. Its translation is CASNTKGQGVKYTF.

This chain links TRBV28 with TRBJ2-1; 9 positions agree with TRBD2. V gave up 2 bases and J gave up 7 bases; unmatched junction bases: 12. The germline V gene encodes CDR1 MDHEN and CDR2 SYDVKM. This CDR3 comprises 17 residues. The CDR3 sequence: CASSLGGTSLRVNEQFF. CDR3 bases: TGTGCCAGCAGTTTAGGAGGGACTAGCCTCCGGGTGAATGAGCAGTTCTTC.

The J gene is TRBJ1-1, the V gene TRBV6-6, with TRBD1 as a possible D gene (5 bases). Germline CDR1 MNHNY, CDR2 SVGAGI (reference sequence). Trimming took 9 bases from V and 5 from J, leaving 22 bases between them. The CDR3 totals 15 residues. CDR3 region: CASQRTGGERTEAFF. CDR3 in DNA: TGTGCCAGTCAACGGACCGGGGGGGAGAGGACTGAAGCTTTCTTT.

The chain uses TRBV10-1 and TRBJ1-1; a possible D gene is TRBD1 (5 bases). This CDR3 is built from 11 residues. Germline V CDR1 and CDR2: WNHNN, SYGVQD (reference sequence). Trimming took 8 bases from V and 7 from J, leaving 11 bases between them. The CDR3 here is CASGGNGEAFF. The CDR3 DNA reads TGCGCCAGCGGGGGGAATGGTGAAGCTTTCTTT.

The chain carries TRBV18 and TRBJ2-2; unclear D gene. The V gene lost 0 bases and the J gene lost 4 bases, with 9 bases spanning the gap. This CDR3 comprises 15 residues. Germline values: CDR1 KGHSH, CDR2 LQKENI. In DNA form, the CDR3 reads TGTGCCAGCTCACCACCGGAGAGCGCCACCGGGGAGCTGTTTTTT. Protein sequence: CASSPPESATGELFF.

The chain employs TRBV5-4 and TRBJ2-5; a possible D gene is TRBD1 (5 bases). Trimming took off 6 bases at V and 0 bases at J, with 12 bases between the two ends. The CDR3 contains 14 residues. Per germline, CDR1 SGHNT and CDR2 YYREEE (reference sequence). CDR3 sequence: CASTVDRNQETQYF. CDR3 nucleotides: TGTGCCAGCACCGTCGACAGAAACCAAGAGACCCAGTACTTC.